A selection of T cell receptor beta chains follows, all from one sample in a study of radiotherapy plus CTLA-4 blockade in lung cancer. Sequencing used immunoSEQ multiplex PCR; TCRdb keeps in-frame clones, though not all of them. The sample has roughly 58,000 clones, almost 85% seen once. The source material was peripheral blood, sampled from a patient treated with radiotherapy plus ipilimumab. These receptors all stem from a human donor with non-small cell lung cancer whose response to radiotherapy plus ipilimumab could not be evaluated. Both conserved end residues are part of each CDR3. D genes are given only for firm matches. Size is omitted from some rows. Given values are once, few, many or a class for expanded clones.

CASIFDPGTSGRPTDTQYF	TGTGCCAGCATTTTTGACCCAGGGACTAGCGGGAGGCCCACAGATACGCAGTATTTT	TRBV27	TRBD2	NA	TRBJ2-3
CASSWDSRVSGANVLTF	TGTGCCAGCAGTTGGGACAGCCGCGTCTCAGGGGCCAACGTCCTGACTTTC	TRBV2	TRBD1	NA	TRBJ2-6
CASSEAARGPYEQYF	TGTGCCAGCAGTGAAGCGGCGCGGGGCCCCTACGAGCAGTACTTC	TRBV2	NA	NA	TRBJ2-7
CASRPRTGSAGNTIYF	TGTGCCAGCAGACCACGGACAGGGTCGGCAGGAAACACCATATATTTT	TRBV7-2	TRBD1	NA	TRBJ1-3
CASSLGSKGAFYGYTF	TGTGCCAGCAGTTTGGGGTCAAAGGGGGCTTTCTATGGCTACACCTTC	TRBV27	TRBD1	NA	TRBJ1-2
CASRGTSGRYEQYF	TGTGCCAGCAGGGGGACTAGCGGGCGTTACGAGCAGTACTTC	TRBV2	TRBD2	few	TRBJ2-7
CAGSGTGARNVLTF	TGTGCCGGCTCCGGGACAGGGGCTCGAAACGTCCTGACTTTC	TRBV28	TRBD1	NA	TRBJ2-6
CASSQGRLAGRNEQFF	TGCGCCAGCAGCCAAGGGAGACTAGCGGGCCGTAATGAGCAGTTCTTC	TRBV4-1	TRBD2	NA	TRBJ2-1
CASSRAYHNEQFF	TGTGCCAGCAGTCGTGCCTACCACAATGAGCAGTTCTTC	TRBV27	NA	NA	TRBJ2-1
CASPLSQARGFQETQYF	TGTGCCAGTCCCCTAAGCCAGGCCAGGGGGTTCCAAGAGACCCAGTACTTC	TRBV19	TRBD1	once	TRBJ2-5
CASSDEADTDTQYF	TGTGCCAGCAGTGACGAAGCGGACACAGATACGCAGTATTTT	TRBV6-4	NA	NA	TRBJ2-3
CSASSYEQYF	TGCAGTGCTAGCAGCTACGAGCAGTACTTC	TRBV20-1	NA	NA	TRBJ2-7
CASSLRVIGANVLTF	TGTGCCAGCAGCCTCAGGGTCATCGGGGCCAACGTCCTGACTTTC	TRBV11-2	NA	few	TRBJ2-6
CASSGRGLTEAFF	TGTGCCAGCAGTGGAAGGGGGTTAACTGAAGCTTTCTTT	TRBV25-1	NA	NA	TRBJ1-1
CASSYRPQRGYGYTF	TGTGCCAGCAGTTATCGGCCCCAACGGGGATATGGCTACACCTTC	TRBV6-5	NA	once	TRBJ1-2
CASTELGPNTEAFF	TGTGCCAGTACCGAATTGGGGCCTAATACTGAAGCTTTCTTT	TRBV19	NA	few	TRBJ1-1
CASRKTGGDEQYF	TGTGCCAGCAGAAAGACAGGGGGAGACGAGCAGTACTTC	TRBV6-5	TRBD1	NA	TRBJ2-7
CASILEGAPNEKLFF	TGCGCCAGCATACTCGAGGGGGCCCCAAATGAAAAACTGTTTTTT	TRBV23-1	TRBD1	once	TRBJ1-4
CASSLDRYGYTF	TGTGCCAGCAGCTTGGACAGATATGGCTACACCTTC	TRBV5-5	NA	NA	TRBJ1-2
CASRFKPSIQGLSNQPQHF	TGTGCCAGCAGGTTTAAGCCTTCAATACAGGGGCTGAGCAATCAGCCCCAGCATTTT	TRBV28	TRBD1	few	TRBJ1-5
CASSSRLQGNTIYF	TGTGCCAGCAGCTCCCGATTACAGGGAAACACCATATATTTT	TRBV11-2	NA	NA	TRBJ1-3
CASSLRLAHEQFF	TGTGCCAGCAGTCTAAGACTAGCCCATGAGCAGTTCTTC	TRBV27	TRBD2	once	TRBJ2-1
CASSHTNLGLGPLNEQFF	TGTGCCAGCAGCCACACCAACTTGGGACTAGGACCTCTCAATGAGCAGTTCTTC	TRBV11-2	TRBD2	NA	TRBJ2-1
CASSLWGDGEAFF	TGTGCCAGCAGCTTATGGGGGGACGGTGAAGCTTTCTTT	TRBV7-2	NA	NA	TRBJ1-1
CASRRTGAATNEKLFF	TGTGCCAGTAGACGGACAGGGGCTGCAACTAATGAAAAACTGTTTTTT	TRBV19	TRBD1	NA	TRBJ1-4
CASSPSGIGAFF	TGTGCCAGCAGCCCCTCGGGGATCGGTGCTTTCTTT	TRBV5-6	NA	NA	TRBJ1-1
CATRGDGVNIQYF	TGTGCCACCCGGGGTGATGGCGTGAACATTCAGTACTTC	TRBV19	NA	NA	TRBJ2-4
CASSWESTYEQYF	TGTGCCAGCAGCTGGGAGAGCACCTACGAGCAGTACTTC	TRBV5-4	NA	once	TRBJ2-7
CSVEDLTGGNMDEQFF	TGCAGCGTTGAAGATTTGACAGGGGGCAACATGGATGAGCAGTTCTTC	TRBV29-1	TRBD1	NA	TRBJ2-1
CASSQDYGGYGYTF	TGTGCCAGCAGCCAAGATTATGGCGGCTATGGCTACACCTTC	TRBV14	NA	NA	TRBJ1-2
CATGQASSYEQYF	TGTGCCACGGGACAGGCGAGCTCCTACGAGCAGTACTTC	TRBV10-3	TRBD1	NA	TRBJ2-7
CASSYPLDGGTDTQYF	TGTGCCAGCAGCTACCCACTAGACGGGGGCACAGATACGCAGTATTTT	TRBV7-9	NA	NA	TRBJ2-3
CASSPYLSGGTYNEQFF	TGCGCCAGCAGCCCTTACCTTAGCGGGGGCACATACAATGAGCAGTTCTTC	TRBV4-3	TRBD2	NA	TRBJ2-1
CAWSVRLQRLSYEQYF	TGTGCCTGGAGTGTACGACTTCAACGACTCTCCTACGAGCAGTACTTC	TRBV30	NA	once	TRBJ2-7
CASSPGFDQPQHF	TGTGCCAGCAGTCCAGGTTTCGATCAGCCCCAGCATTTT	TRBV6-5	NA	NA	TRBJ1-5
CASSLGRGPVAYEQYF	TGTGCCAGCAGCTTAGGTAGGGGGCCTGTAGCCTACGAGCAGTACTTC	TRBV7-9	TRBD1	once	TRBJ2-7
CASSSSGGLQEQFF	TGTGCCAGCAGTTCGAGCGGGGGCCTTCAGGAGCAGTTCTTC	TRBV11-2	TRBD2	NA	TRBJ2-1
CASSRYGGSVNVLTF	TGTGCCAGCAGCCGTTACGGCGGTAGCGTGAACGTCCTGACTTTC	TRBV5-4	NA	NA	TRBJ2-6
CASSLTRDTNYGYTF	TGTGCCAGCAGCTTAACCCGGGACACCAACTATGGCTACACCTTC	TRBV7-8	NA	NA	TRBJ1-2
CASSPGQGRYNEQFF	TGTGCCAGCAGCCCGGGACAGGGGCGCTACAATGAGCAGTTCTTC	TRBV5-4	TRBD1	once	TRBJ2-1
CASSFDTNQPQHF	TGTGCCAGCAGCTTCGATACAAATCAGCCCCAGCATTTT	TRBV5-4	NA	once	TRBJ1-5
CASSLGGGPLGEQYF	TGTGCCAGCAGTTTGGGGGGGGGTCCGTTGGGGGAGCAGTACTTC	TRBV6-1	TRBD2	once	TRBJ2-7
CASGLATLTDTQYF	TGTGCTAGTGGTTTGGCCACTCTGACAGATACGCAGTATTTT	TRBV12-5	NA	NA	TRBJ2-3
CASSFLEGPYEQYF	TGTGCCAGCAGCTTTTTGGAGGGGCCCTACGAGCAGTACTTC	TRBV5-6	NA	few	TRBJ2-7
CASSLDREGNTIYF	TGTGCCAGCAGCTTAGATCGAGAAGGAAACACCATATATTTT	TRBV11-2	NA	NA	TRBJ1-3
CASSLAGARGYTF	TGTGCCAGCAGCTTAGCAGGGGCCCGCGGCTACACCTTC	TRBV7-2	NA	NA	TRBJ1-2
CASSRTGSSYEQYF	TGTGCCAGCAGTAGAACAGGGAGCTCCTACGAGCAGTACTTC	TRBV28	NA	NA	TRBJ2-7
CASSVGGGGNTEAFF	TGTGCCAGCAGCGTAGGTGGCGGCGGAAACACTGAAGCTTTCTTT	TRBV9	NA	NA	TRBJ1-1
CASSPGQDYIQYF	TGTGCCAGCAGCCCTGGACAGGATTACATTCAGTACTTC	TRBV5-4	TRBD1	NA	TRBJ2-4
CASSVLTGRETQYF	TGTGCCAGCAGTGTGTTGACGGGGAGGGAGACCCAGTACTTC	TRBV2	NA	NA	TRBJ2-5
CASSLGGTDVYGYTF	TGTGCCAGCAGCTTAGGGGGGACAGACGTTTATGGCTACACCTTC	TRBV7-8	TRBD1	NA	TRBJ1-2
CASSSDTEAFF	TGTGCCAGCTCTTCGGACACTGAAGCTTTCTTT	TRBV18	NA	NA	TRBJ1-1
CASSGSSGTASGNTIYF	TGTGCCAGCAGCGGTTCCAGTGGGACAGCCTCTGGAAACACCATATATTTT	TRBV9	TRBD1	NA	TRBJ1-3
CASSLRPRDSLTDTQYF	TGTGCCAGCAGTTTGCGCCCCCGGGACTCCCTCACAGATACGCAGTATTTT	TRBV28	NA	few	TRBJ2-3
CASATPGQGAKNIQYF	TGTGCCAGTGCCACTCCGGGACAGGGGGCCAAAAACATTCAGTACTTC	TRBV19	TRBD1	NA	TRBJ2-4
CASSLRGYKGARNPVYEQYF	TGTGCCAGCAGCCTCCGGGGTTATAAGGGGGCCCGTAATCCAGTCTACGAGCAGTACTTC	TRBV27	TRBD1	few	TRBJ2-7
CSVSGAGVWEQFF	TGCAGCGTTTCAGGGGCGGGAGTCTGGGAGCAGTTCTTC	TRBV29-1	NA	few	TRBJ2-1
CASSSGTSGGGSGTQYF	TGCGCCAGCAGCTCTGGGACTAGCGGGGGGGGTAGTGGTACGCAGTATTTT	TRBV5-1	TRBD2	NA	TRBJ2-3
CASSLRGGDLPDEQYF	TGCGCCAGCAGCTTGCGGGGGGGGGACCTTCCGGACGAGCAGTACTTC	TRBV5-1	TRBD2	NA	TRBJ2-7
CASSQSGGEQYF	TGTGCCAGCAGCCAATCAGGGGGCGAGCAGTACTTC	TRBV16	NA	NA	TRBJ2-7